One and the same sample provided the 10 T cell receptor beta chains below, sequenced in a study of CD8+ T cells in alopecia areata. Extracted RNA was reverse transcribed, and the resulting cDNA served as sequencing template. Generated by immunoSEQ multiplex PCR, the TCRdb table keeps only in-frame clones and is missing some. The sample contains under 200,000 clones, around 60% of which appear only once. Stated treatment: oral pan-JAK inhibitor, 5-10 mg twice daily. Source: CD4+ T cells sorted from blood, taken at week 24, from a patient treated with tofacitinib. All receptors come from a human donor with alopecia areata.

V is TRBV29-1 and J is TRBJ1-4; TRBD1 is a possible D gene (5 bases). The CDR3 is 15 residues long. Trimming removed 4 bases at V and 3 bases at J, with 15 bases between. Germline loops: CDR1 SQVTM, CDR2 ANQGSEA. The CDR3 protein is CSVALDSLPNEKLFF. The CDR3 DNA reads TGCAGCGTTGCCCTAGACAGCCTCCCTAATGAAAAACTGTTTTTT.

The V call is TRBV4-1, the J call TRBJ2-2; unclear D gene. CDR3 length: 16 amino acids. V lost 3 bases and J lost 0, with 11 bases in between. CDR1 is MGHRA, CDR2 YSYEKL, per germline. CDR3 DNA sequence: TGCGCCAGCAGCCACGAAGTCGGATCGAACACCGGGGAGCTGTTTTTT. Translated: CASSHEVGSNTGELFF.

This clone has a handful of counts. This sequence joins TRBV11-2 and TRBJ2-7; 7 bases match TRBD2. The CDR3 loop spans 16 amino acids. Germline assignment: CDR1 SGHAT and CDR2 FQNNGV. With 4 bases clipped from V and 4 bases from J, the junction kept 13 bases outside the gene matches. The DNA for the CDR3 is TGTGCCAGCAGCTCGGGGGGTGGTCGAACCCGGTACGAGCAGTACTTC. Amino acids: CASSSGGGRTRYEQYF.

The J gene is TRBJ1-1, the V gene TRBV29-1; D call uncertain. V lost 4 bases and J 3 bases, leaving 6 bases between the germline ends. The CDR3 totals 11 residues. Germline-derived CDR1 and CDR2 are SQVTM and ANQGSEA. In nucleotides, the CDR3 is TGCAGCGTTGCCACTTACACTGAAGCTTTCTTT. Translation gives CSVATYTEAFF.

Only a few counts were recorded for this clone. The genes are TRBV29-1 and TRBJ2-7; perhaps D is TRBD1 or TRBD2 (5 bases each). Germline V gene sequence: CDR1 SQVTM, CDR2 ANQGSEA. The ends were cut back, 3 bases at V and 6 bases at J, with 18 bases in the middle. The CDR3 covers 14 residues. This CDR3 is CSVEAGTPNSEQYF. Here the CDR3 DNA reads TGCAGCGTTGAGGCCGGGACCCCCAATTCCGAGCAGTACTTC.

The chain joins TRBV20-1 to TRBJ2-1; D may correspond to TRBD1 or TRBD2 (6 bases each). This CDR3 is built from 11 residues. Germline V gives CDR1 DFQATT, CDR2 SNEGSKA (reference sequence). V gave up 3 bases and J gave up 9 bases, with 9 bases separating them. This CDR3 reads CSASEGGEQFF. In nucleotides, the CDR3 is TGCAGTGCTAGTGAGGGGGGTGAGCAGTTCTTC.

The sample holds one count of this clone. In DNA form, the CDR3 reads TGTGCCAGTAGTACCGGATCAACCTATAATTCACCCCTCCACTTT. The encoded protein is CASSTGSTYNSPLHF. J is TRBJ1-6 and V is TRBV19; D remains unclear. Germline loops: CDR1 LNHDA, CDR2 SQIVND (reference sequence). The V end was cut by 4 bases, the J end by 2 bases, with 9 bases between. The CDR3 extends over 15 amino acids.

This sequence joins TRBV25-1 and TRBJ2-7, with D hard to call. V dropped 3 bases and J dropped 5 bases, with 14 bases sitting between them. The CDR3 consists of 14 residues. The germline V gene has CDR1 MGHDK and CDR2 SYGVNS. Here the CDR3 DNA reads TGTGCCAGCAGTGAGTTCGACCCAAGGGACGAGCAGTACTTC. Its protein is CASSEFDPRDEQYF.

The chain couples TRBV10-2 to TRBJ2-7; tentative D call: TRBD1 (6 bases). Trimming removed 6 bases from V and 4 bases from J, with 13 bases in between. CDR3 length: 13 amino acids. From germline, CDR1 is WSHSY and CDR2 SAAADI. The CDR3 bases are TGCGCCAGCAGAAATGGACAGACGTACGAGCAGTACTTC. Its translation: CASRNGQTYEQYF.

This clone was counted a few times. The V gene is TRBV6-5, the J gene TRBJ1-2; TRBD1 is a possible D gene (6 bases). The CDR3 sequence is 14 residues long. Trimming shortened V by 6 bases and J by 6 bases, and 17 bases separated the two germline ends. In germline, CDR1 is MNHEY, CDR2 SVGAGI. CDR3 sequence (DNA): TGTGCCAGCAGGATGGACAGAATAATGCATGGCTACACCTTC. This gives the protein CASRMDRIMHGYTF.